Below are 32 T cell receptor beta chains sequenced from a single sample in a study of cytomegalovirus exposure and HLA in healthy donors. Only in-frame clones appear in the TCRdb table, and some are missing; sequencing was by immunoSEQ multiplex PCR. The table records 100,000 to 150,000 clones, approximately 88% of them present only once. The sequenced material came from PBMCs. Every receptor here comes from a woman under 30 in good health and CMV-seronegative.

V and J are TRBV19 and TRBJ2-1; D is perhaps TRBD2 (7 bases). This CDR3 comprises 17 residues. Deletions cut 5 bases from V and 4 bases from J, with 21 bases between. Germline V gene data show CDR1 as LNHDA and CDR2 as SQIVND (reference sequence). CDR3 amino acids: CASSDTGGLFPYNEQFF. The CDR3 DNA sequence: TGTGCCAGTAGTGACACCGGGGGGCTATTCCCGTACAATGAGCAGTTCTTC.

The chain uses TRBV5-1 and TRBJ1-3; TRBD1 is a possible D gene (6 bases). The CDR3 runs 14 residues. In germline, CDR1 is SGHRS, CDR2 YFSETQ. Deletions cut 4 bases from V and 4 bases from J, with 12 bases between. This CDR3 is CASSEGGHGNTIYF. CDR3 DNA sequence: TGCGCCAGCAGCGAAGGGGGACACGGAAACACCATATATTTT.

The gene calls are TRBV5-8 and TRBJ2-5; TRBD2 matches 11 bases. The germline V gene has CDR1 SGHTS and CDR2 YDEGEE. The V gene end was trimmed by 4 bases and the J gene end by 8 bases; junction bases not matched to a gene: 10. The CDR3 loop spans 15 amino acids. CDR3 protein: CASSLRLAGRGTQYF. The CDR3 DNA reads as TGTGCCAGCAGCCTCCGACTAGCGGGACGGGGTACCCAGTACTTC.

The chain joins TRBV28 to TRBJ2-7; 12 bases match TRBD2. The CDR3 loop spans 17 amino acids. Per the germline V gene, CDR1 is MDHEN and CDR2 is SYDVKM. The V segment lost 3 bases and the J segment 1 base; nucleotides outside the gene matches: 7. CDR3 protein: CASSFRGGLAGSYEQYF. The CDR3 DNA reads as TGTGCCAGCAGTTTTAGGGGGGGACTAGCGGGTTCCTACGAGCAGTACTTC.

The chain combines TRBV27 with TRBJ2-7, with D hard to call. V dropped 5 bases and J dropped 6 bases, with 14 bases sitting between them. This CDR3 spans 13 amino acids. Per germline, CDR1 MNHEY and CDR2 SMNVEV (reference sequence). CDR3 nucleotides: TGTGCCAGCAGTCCGTCTAGGTCGAGCGAGCAGTACTTC. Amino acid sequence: CASSPSRSSEQYF.

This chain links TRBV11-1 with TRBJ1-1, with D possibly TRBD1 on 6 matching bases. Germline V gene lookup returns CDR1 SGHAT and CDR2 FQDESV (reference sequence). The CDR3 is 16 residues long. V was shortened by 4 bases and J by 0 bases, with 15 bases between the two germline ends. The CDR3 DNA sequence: TGTGCCAGCAGCTCCGGGACAAATACGATGAACACTGAAGCTTTCTTT. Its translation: CASSSGTNTMNTEAFF.

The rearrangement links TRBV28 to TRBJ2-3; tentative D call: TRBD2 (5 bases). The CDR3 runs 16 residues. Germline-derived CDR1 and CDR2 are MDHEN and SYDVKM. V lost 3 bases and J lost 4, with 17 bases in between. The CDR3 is CASSFRASRSPDTQYF. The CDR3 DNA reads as TGTGCCAGCAGTTTCCGTGCTAGCAGGTCCCCAGATACGCAGTATTTT.

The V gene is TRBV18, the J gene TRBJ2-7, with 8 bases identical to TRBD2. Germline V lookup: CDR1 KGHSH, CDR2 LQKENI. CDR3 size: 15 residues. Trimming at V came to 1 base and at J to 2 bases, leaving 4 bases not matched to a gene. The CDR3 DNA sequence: TGTGCCAGCTCACCACTAGCGGGACGGACCTACGAGCAGTACTTC. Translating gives CASSPLAGRTYEQYF. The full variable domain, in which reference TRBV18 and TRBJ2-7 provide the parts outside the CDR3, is NAGVMQNPRHLVRRRGQEARLRCSPMKGHSHVYWYRQLPEEGLKFMVYLQKENIIDESGMPKERFSAEFPKEGPSILRIQQVVRGDSAAYFCASSPLAGRTYEQYFGPGTRLTVT.

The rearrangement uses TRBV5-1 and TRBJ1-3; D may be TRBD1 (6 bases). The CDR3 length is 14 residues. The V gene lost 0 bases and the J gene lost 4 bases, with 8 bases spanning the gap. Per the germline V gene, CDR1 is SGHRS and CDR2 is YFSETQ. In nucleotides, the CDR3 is TGCGCCAGCAGCTTGGCAGGGGTAGGAAACACCATATATTTT. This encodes CASSLAGVGNTIYF.

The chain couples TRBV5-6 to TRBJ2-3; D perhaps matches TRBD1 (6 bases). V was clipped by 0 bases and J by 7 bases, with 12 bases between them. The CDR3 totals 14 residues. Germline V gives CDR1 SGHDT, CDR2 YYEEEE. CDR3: CASSLGGQLNTQYF. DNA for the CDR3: TGTGCCAGCAGCTTGGGAGGACAGCTTAATACGCAGTATTTT. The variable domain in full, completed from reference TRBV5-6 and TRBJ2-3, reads DAGVTQSPTHLIKTRGQQVTLRCSPKSGHDTVSWYQQALGQGPQFIFQYYEEEERQRGNFPDRFSGHQFPNYSSELNVNALLLGDSALYLCASSLGGQLNTQYFGPGTRLTVL.

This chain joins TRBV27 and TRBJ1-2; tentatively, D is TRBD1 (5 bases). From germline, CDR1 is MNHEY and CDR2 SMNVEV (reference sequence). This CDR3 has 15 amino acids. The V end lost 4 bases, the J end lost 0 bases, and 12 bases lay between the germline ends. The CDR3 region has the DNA TGTGCCAGCAGTTCCCTGACAGCAACTAACTATGGCTACACCTTC. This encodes CASSSLTATNYGYTF.

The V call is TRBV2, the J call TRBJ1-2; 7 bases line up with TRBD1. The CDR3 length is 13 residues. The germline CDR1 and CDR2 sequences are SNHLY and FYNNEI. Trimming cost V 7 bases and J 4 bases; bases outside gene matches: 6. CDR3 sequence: CASMSGTAYGYTF. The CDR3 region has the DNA TGTGCCAGCATGTCCGGGACAGCCTATGGCTACACCTTC.

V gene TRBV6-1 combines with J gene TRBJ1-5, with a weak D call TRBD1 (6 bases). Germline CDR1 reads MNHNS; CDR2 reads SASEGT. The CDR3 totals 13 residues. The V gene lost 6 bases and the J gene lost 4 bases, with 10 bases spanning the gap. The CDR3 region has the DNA TGTGCCAGCAGGGGGGACACTAATCAGCCCCAGCATTTT. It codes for CASRGDTNQPQHF.

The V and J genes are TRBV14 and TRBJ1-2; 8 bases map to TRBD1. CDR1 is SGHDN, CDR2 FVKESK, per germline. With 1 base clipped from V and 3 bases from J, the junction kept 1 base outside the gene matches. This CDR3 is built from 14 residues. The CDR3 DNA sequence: TGTGCCAGCAGCCAAGGGACAGGGTACTATGGCTACACCTTC. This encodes CASSQGTGYYGYTF. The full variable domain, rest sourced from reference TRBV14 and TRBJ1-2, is EAGVTQFPSHSVIEKGQTVTLRCDPISGHDNLYWYRRVMGKEIKFLLHFVKESKQDESGMPNNRFLAERTGGTYSTLKVQPAELEDSGVYFCASSQGTGYYGYTFGSGTRLTVV.

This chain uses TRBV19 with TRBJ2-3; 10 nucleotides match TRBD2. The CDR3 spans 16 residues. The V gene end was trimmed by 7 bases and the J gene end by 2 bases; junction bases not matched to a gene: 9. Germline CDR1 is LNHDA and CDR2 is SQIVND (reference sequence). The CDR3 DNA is TGTGCCAGTACTTCTGGTAGCGGGAGGCCCACAGATACGCAGTATTTT. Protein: CASTSGSGRPTDTQYF.

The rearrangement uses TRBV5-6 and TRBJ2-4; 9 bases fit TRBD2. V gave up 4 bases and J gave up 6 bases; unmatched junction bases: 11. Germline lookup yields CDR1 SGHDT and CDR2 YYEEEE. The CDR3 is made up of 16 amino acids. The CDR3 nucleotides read TGTGCCAGCAGCCCTTATAGCGGGAGTGGATCAAACATTCAGTACTTC. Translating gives CASSPYSGSGSNIQYF. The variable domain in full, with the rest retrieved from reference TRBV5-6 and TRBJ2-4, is DAGVTQSPTHLIKTRGQQVTLRCSPKSGHDTVSWYQQALGQGPQFIFQYYEEEERQRGNFPDRFSGHQFPNYSSELNVNALLLGDSALYLCASSPYSGSGSNIQYFGAGTRLSVL.

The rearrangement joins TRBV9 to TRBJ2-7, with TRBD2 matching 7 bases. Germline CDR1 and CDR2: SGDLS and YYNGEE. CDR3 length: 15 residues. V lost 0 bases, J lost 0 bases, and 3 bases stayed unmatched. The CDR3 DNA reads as TGTGCCAGCAGCGTAGAGGCTAGCGGCTCCTACGAGCAGTACTTC. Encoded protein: CASSVEASGSYEQYF. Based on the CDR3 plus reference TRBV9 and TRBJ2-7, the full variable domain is DSGVTQTPKHLITATGQRVTLRCSPRSGDLSVYWYQQSLDQGLQFLIQYYNGEERAKGNILERFSAQQFPDLHSELNLSSLELGDSALYFCASSVEASGSYEQYFGPGTRLTVT.

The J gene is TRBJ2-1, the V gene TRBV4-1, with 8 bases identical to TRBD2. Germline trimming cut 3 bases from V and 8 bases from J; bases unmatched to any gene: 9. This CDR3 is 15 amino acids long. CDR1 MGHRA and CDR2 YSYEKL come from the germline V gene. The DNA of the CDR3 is TGCGCCAGCAGCCAGGGGACTAGTATCAGCGATGAGCAGTTCTTC. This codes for CASSQGTSISDEQFF.

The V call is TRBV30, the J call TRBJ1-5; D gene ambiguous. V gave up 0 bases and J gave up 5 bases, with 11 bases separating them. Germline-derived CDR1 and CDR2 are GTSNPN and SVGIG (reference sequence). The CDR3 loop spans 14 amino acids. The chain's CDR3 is CAWSVPRPYQPQHF. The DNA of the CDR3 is TGTGCCTGGAGTGTACCCAGGCCATATCAGCCCCAGCATTTT.

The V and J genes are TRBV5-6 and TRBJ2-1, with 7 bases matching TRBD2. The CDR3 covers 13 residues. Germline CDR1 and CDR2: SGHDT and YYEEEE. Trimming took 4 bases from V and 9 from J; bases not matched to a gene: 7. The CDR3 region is CASSQRSSGEQFF. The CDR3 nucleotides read TGTGCCAGCAGCCAACGGTCTAGCGGTGAGCAGTTCTTC. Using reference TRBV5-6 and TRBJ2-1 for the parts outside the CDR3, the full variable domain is DAGVTQSPTHLIKTRGQQVTLRCSPKSGHDTVSWYQQALGQGPQFIFQYYEEEERQRGNFPDRFSGHQFPNYSSELNVNALLLGDSALYLCASSQRSSGEQFFGPGTRLTVL.

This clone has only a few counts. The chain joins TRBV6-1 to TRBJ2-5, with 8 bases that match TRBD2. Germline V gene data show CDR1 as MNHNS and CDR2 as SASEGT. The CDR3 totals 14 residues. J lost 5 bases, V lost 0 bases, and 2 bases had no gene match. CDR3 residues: CASSEAAGDETQYF. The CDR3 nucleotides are TGTGCCAGCAGTGAAGCAGCGGGAGACGAGACCCAGTACTTC.

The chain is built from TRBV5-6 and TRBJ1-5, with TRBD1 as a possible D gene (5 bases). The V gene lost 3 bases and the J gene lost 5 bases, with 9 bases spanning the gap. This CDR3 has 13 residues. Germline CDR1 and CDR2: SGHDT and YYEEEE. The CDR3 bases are TGTGCCAGCAGCTCGGGAGGGGATCAGCCCCAGCATTTT. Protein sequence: CASSSGGDQPQHF.

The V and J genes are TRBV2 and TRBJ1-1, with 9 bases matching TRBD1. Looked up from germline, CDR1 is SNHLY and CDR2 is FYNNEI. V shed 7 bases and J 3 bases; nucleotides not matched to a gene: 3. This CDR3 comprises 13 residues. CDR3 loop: CASNRQGDTEAFF. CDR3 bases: TGTGCCAGCAACAGACAGGGGGACACTGAAGCTTTCTTT.

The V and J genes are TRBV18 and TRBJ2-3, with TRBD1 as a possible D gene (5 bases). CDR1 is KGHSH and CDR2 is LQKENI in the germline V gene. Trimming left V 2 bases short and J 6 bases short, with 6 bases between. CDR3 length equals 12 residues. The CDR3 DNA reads TGTGCCAGCTCACCAGGGGCGGATACGCAGTATTTT. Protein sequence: CASSPGADTQYF. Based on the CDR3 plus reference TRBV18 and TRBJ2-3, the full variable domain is NAGVMQNPRHLVRRRGQEARLRCSPMKGHSHVYWYRQLPEEGLKFMVYLQKENIIDESGMPKERFSAEFPKEGPSILRIQQVVRGDSAAYFCASSPGADTQYFGPGTRLTVL.

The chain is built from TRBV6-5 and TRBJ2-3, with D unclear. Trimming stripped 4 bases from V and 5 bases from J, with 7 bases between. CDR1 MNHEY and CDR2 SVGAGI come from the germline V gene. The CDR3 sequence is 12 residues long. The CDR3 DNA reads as TGTGCCAGCAGTTCACCGGGAGATACGCAGTATTTT. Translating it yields CASSSPGDTQYF.

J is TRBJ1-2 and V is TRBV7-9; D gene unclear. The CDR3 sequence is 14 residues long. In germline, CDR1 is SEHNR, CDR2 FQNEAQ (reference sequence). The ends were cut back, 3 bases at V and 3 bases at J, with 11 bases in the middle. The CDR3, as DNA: TGTGCCAGCAGCTTCCCCGGAGCCTACTATGGCTACACCTTC. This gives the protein CASSFPGAYYGYTF.

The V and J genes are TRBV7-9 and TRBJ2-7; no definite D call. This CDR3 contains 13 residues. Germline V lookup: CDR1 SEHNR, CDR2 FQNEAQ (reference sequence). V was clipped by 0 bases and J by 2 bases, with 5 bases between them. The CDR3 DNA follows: TGTGCCAGCAGCTTAGCAGCCCCCTACGAGCAGTACTTC. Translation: CASSLAAPYEQYF.

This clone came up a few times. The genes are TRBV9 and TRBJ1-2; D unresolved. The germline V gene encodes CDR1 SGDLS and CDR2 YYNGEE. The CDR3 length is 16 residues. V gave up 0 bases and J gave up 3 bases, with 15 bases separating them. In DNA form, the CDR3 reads TGTGCCAGCAGCGTAGAAGCGGCCGATACTCACTATGGCTACACCTTC. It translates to CASSVEAADTHYGYTF.

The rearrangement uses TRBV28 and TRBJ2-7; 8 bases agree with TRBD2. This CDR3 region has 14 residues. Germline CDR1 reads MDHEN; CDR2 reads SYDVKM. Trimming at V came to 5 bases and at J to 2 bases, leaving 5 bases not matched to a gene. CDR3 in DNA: TGTGCCAGCAGTGAGCGGGAGATAGCCTACGAGCAGTACTTC. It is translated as CASSEREIAYEQYF.

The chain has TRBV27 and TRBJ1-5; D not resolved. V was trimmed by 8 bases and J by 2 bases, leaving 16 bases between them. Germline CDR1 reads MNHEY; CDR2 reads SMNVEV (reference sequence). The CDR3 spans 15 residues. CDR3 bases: TGTGCCAGCCGTTCTTTTGAGGGCGGCAATCAGCCCCAGCATTTT. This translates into CASRSFEGGNQPQHF.

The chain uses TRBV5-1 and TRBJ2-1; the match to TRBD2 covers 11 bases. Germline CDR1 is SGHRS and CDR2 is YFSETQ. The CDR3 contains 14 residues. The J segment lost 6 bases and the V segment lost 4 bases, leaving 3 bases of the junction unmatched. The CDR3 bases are TGCGCCAGCAGCGTGACTAGCGGGGTCAATGAGCAGTTCTTC. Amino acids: CASSVTSGVNEQFF.

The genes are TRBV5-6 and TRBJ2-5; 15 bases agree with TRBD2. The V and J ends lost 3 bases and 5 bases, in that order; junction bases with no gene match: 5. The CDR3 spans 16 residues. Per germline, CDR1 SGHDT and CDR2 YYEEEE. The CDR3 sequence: CASSYGLAGGLETQYF. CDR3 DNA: TGTGCCAGCAGCTATGGACTAGCGGGAGGGTTGGAGACCCAGTACTTC.